This T cell receptor beta chain is from a study of blood T cells in healthy people across ages. This clonotype was picked up a small number of times. The V gene's germline CDR1 is MNHEY and CDR2 SVGEGT. V trimming: 5 bases; J trimming: 0 bases; junction bases outside the gene matches: 12. The CDR3 is 18 amino acids. Then a second PCR, running about 6 to 12 cycles, was carried out with a sample-barcoded 5' primer and a J-beta primer mix. MiXCR, run by TCRdb on the 5' RACE reads, gives a single entry per CDR3 protein. Found here are approximately 800,000 distinct CDR3 sequences, roughly 25% of them singletons; the top ten hold more than 3%. These same records also appear under a second study, on T cells of mothers and their children.

The TCR was taken from a boy aged 5-17 years in good health. The chain links TRBV6-2 or TRBV6-3 to TRBJ2-7; 11 bases map to TRBD2. Source material: blood. The CDR3 DNA follows: TGTGCCAGCAGTGAGGGGGAGCTAGCGGGAGGCCGCTCCTACGAGCAGTACTTC. Translating gives CASSEGELAGGRSYEQYF.